Below, one TCR beta chain is given with its context. Its target is unknown. The CDR3 has 16 residues. V lost 2 bases and J 7 bases, leaving 21 bases between the germline ends. The germline V gene has CDR1 MNHEY and CDR2 SVGEGT. The sample belongs to a study of post-analysis software for immune sequencing data. On the study more broadly: The disease courses covered relapsing-remitting, secondary progressive and progressive-relapsing multiple sclerosis.

TCR beta cDNA libraries had unique molecular identifiers. T cells numbering about 0.85 to 10 million yielded cDNA molecules that totaled approximately 500,000. Each CDR3 protein gets one entry after TCRdb re-called the PCR reads with MiXCR. The sample lists about 170,000 distinct CDR3 sequences, roughly 30% seen once, with roughly 1.6% in the top ten. General study results and limits: F measure showed strong co-clustering of same-batch samples. TRBV5-6, TRBV5-1 and TRBV20-1 were among roughly five TRBV segments more frequent in patients than controls. Multiple sclerosis patients had significantly lower normalized Chao1 diversity than controls.

J is TRBJ2-7 and V is TRBV6-2 or TRBV6-3, with D hard to call. Sequencing input: blood. The source of this sequence is a girl between 5 and 17 years old with multiple sclerosis. As DNA, the CDR3 is TGTGCCAGCAGTTACCAGGTGAACTCCGCCCGTGGGGAGCAGTACTTC. Its protein is CASSYQVNSARGEQYF.